This T cell receptor (beta chain) was profiled in a study of cytomegalovirus exposure and HLA in healthy donors. Primers for the PCR totalled 60 Vbeta and 13 Jbeta. Produced via immunoSEQ multiplex PCR; TCRdb's table is partial and in-frame only. The sample carries 75,000 to 80,000 clones, approximately 70% recorded once. The origin of this receptor is a man in his fifties or sixties in good health and CMV-seropositive. The sample consisted of PBMCs.

The DNA for the CDR3 is TGTGCCAGCAGCCAAGGCCCCGGGACAGGGAACACCGGGGAGCTGTTTTTT. This sequence encodes CASSQGPGTGNTGELFF. J is TRBJ2-2 and V is TRBV14; 8 bases are shared with TRBD1. V trimming: 1 base; J trimming: 1 base; junction bases outside the gene matches: 5. Germline V gene lookup returns CDR1 SGHDN and CDR2 FVKESK. CDR3 length equals 17 residues.